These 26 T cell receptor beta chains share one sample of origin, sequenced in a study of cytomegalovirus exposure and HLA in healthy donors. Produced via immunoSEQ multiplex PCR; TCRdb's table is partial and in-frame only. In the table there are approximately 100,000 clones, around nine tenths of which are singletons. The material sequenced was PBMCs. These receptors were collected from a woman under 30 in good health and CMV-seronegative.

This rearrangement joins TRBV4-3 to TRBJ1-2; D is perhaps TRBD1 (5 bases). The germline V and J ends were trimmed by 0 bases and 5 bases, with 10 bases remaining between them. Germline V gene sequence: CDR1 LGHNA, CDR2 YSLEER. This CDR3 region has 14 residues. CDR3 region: CASSQERTPYGYTF. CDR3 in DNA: TGCGCCAGCAGCCAAGAGCGGACACCATATGGCTACACCTTC.

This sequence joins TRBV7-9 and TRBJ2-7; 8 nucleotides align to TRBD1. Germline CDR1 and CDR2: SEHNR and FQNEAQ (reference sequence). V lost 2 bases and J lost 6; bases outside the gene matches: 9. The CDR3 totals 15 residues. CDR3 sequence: CASSLRTGYLSEQYF. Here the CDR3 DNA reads TGTGCCAGCAGCTTAAGGACAGGGTATCTGAGCGAGCAGTACTTC.

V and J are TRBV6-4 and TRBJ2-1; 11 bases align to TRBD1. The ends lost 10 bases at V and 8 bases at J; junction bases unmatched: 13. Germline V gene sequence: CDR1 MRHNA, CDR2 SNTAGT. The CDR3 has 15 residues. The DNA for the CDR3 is TGTGCCACCTCCGCTGTGGACAGGGGGCGAGATGAGCAGTTCTTC. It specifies CATSAVDRGRDEQFF.

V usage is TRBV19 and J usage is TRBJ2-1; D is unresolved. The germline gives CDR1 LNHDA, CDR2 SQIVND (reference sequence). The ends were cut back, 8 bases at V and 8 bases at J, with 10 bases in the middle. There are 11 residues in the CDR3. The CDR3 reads CASSTRDEQFF. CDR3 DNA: TGTGCCAGTTCCACTCGGGATGAGCAGTTCTTC.

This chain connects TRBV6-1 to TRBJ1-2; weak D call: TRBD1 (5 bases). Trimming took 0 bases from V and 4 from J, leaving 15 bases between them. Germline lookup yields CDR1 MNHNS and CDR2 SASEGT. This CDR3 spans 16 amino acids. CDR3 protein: CASSEAWERQGYGYTF. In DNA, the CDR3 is TGTGCCAGCAGTGAAGCGTGGGAACGCCAGGGCTATGGCTACACCTTC.

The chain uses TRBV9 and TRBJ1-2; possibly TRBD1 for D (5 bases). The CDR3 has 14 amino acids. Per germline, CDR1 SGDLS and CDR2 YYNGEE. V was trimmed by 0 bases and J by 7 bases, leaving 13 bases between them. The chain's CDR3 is CASSVGSSGGGYTF. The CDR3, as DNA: TGTGCCAGCAGCGTAGGTTCCTCGGGGGGTGGCTACACCTTC.

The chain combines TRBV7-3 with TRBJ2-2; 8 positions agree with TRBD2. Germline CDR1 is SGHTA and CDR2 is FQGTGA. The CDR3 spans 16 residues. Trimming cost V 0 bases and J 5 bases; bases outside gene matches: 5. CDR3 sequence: CASSLTAGVGTGELFF. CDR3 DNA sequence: TGTGCCAGCAGCTTAACAGCGGGAGTAGGAACCGGGGAGCTGTTTTTT.

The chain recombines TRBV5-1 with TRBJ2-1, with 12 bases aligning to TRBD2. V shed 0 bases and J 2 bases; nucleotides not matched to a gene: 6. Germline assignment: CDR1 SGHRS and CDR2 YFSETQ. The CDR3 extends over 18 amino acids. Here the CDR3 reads CASSLDLRTSGTYNEQFF. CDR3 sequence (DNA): TGCGCCAGCAGCTTGGACCTAAGGACTAGCGGGACCTACAATGAGCAGTTCTTC.

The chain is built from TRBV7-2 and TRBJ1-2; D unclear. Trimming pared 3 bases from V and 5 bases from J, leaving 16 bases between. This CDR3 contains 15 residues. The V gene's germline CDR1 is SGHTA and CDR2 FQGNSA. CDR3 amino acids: CASSFNVRTGYGYTF. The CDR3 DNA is TGTGCCAGCAGCTTTAATGTGAGGACGGGGTATGGCTACACCTTC.

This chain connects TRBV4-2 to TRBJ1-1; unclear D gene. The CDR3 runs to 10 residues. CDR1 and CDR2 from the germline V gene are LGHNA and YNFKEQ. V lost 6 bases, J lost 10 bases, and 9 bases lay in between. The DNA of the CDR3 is TGTGCCAGCAGTGGTATTAGAGCTTTCTTT. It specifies CASSGIRAFF.

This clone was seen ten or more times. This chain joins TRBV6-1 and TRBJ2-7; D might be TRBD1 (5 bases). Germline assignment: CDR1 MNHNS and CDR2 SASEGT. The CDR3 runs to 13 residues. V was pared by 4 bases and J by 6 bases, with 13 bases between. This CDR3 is CASSASRVGEQYF. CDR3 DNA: TGTGCCAGCAGTGCATCCAGGGTGGGCGAGCAGTACTTC.

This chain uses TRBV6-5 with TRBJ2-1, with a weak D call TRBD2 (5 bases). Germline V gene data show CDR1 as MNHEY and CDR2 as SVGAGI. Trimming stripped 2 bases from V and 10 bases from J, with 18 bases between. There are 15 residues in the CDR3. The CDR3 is CASSYTDSLFEEQFF. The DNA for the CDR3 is TGTGCCAGCAGTTACACGGACTCACTCTTCGAGGAGCAGTTCTTC.

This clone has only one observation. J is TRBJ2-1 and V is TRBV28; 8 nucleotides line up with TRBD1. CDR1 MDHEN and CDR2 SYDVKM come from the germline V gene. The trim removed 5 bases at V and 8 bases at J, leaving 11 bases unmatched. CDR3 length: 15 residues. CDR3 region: CASSPPSGGLDEQFF. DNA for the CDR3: TGTGCCAGCAGTCCCCCGTCAGGGGGCCTCGATGAGCAGTTCTTC.

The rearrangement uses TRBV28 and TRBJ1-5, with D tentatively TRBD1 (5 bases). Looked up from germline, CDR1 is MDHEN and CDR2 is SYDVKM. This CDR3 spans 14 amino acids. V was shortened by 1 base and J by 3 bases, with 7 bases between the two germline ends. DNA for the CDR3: TGTGCCAGCAGTTTATCAGGGATCAATCAGCCCCAGCATTTT. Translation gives CASSLSGINQPQHF.

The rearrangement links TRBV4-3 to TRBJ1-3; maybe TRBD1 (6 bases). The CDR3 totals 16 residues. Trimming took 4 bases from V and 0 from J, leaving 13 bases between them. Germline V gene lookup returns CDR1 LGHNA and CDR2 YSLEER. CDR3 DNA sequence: TGCGCCAGCAGCCGCACGACAGGCGTCTCTGGAAACACCATATATTTT. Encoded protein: CASSRTTGVSGNTIYF.

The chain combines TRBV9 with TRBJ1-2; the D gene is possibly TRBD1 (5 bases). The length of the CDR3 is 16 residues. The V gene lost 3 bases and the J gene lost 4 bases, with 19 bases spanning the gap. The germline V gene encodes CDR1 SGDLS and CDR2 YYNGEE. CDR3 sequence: CASSAPSYGQGYGYTF. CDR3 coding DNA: TGTGCCAGCAGCGCCCCTAGTTACGGGCAGGGCTATGGCTACACCTTC.

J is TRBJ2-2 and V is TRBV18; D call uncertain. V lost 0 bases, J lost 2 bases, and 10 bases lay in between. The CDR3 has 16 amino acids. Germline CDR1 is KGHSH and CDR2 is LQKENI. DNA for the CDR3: TGTGCCAGCTCACCACCTGAGGTCGCTAACACCGGGGAGCTGTTTTTT. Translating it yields CASSPPEVANTGELFF.

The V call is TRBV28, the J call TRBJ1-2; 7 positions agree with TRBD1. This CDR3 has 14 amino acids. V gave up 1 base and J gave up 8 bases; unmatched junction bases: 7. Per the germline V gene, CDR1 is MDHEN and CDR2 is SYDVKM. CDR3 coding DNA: TGTGCCAGCAGTTTATTATGGCAGGGGGAAGGCTACACCTTC. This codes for CASSLLWQGEGYTF.

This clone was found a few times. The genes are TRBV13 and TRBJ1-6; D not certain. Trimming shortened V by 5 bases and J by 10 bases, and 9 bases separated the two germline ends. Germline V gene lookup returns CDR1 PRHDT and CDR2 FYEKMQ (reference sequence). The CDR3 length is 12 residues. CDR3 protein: CASSLVSSPLHF. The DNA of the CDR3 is TGTGCCAGCAGCCTGGTGAGCTCACCCCTCCACTTT.

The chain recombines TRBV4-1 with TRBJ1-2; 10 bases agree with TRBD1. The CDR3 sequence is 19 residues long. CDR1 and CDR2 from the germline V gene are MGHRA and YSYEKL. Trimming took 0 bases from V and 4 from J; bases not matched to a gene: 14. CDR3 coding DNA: TGCGCCAGCAGCCAAGAAATTCAGACAGGGGGCCGTAAACCCTATGGCTACACCTTC. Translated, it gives CASSQEIQTGGRKPYGYTF.

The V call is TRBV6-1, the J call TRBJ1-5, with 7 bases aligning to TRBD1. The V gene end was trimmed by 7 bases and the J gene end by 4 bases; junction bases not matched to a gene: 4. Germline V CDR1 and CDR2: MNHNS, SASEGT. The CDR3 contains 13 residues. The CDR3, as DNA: TGTGCCAGCATCGCGACAGGGAATCAGCCCCAGCATTTT. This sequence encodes CASIATGNQPQHF.

The chain's CDR3 is CASSSTMDRGRQYF. CDR3 bases: TGTGCCAGCAGCTCCACTATGGACAGGGGAAGGCAGTACTTC. V and J are TRBV7-9 and TRBJ2-7; 9 bases are a match to TRBD1. The CDR3 is made up of 14 amino acids. Per the germline V gene, CDR1 is SEHNR and CDR2 is FQNEAQ (reference sequence). J gave up 9 bases and V 4 bases, and 10 bases lay outside the gene matches.

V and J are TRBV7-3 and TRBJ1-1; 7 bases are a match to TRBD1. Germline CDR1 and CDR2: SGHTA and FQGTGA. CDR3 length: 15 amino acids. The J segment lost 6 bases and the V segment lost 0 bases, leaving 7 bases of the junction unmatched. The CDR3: CASSLTTGTRAEAFF. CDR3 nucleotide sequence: TGTGCCAGCAGCTTAACGACAGGGACCAGAGCTGAAGCTTTCTTT. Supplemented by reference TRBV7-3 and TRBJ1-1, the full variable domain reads GAGVSQTPSNKVTEKGKYVELRCDPISGHTALYWYRQSLGQGPEFLIYFQGTGAADDSGLPNDRFFAVRPEGSVSTLKIQRTERGDSAVYLCASSLTTGTRAEAFFGQGTRLTVV.

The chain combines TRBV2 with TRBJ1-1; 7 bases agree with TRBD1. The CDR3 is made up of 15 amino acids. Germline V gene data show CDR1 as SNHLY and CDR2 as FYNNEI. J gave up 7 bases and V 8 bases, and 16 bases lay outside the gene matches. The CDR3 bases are TGTGCCAGCTACTCGACAGGGAACAAAAACCGTGAAGCTTTCTTT. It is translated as CASYSTGNKNREAFF.

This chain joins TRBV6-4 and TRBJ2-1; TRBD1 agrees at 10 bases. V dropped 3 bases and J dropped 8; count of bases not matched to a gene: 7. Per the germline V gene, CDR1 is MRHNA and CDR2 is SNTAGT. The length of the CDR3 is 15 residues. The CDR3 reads CASSDRGGTGDEQFF. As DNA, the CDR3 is TGTGCCAGCAGTGATCGTGGGGGGACAGGGGATGAGCAGTTCTTC.

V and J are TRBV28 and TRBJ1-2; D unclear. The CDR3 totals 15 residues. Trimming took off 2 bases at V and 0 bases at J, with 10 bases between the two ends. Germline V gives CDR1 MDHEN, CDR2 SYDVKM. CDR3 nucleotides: TGTGCCAGCAGTTTACATGACATCCCTAACTATGGCTACACCTTC. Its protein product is CASSLHDIPNYGYTF.